This is a list of T cell receptor beta chains from one sample in a study of T-cell reconstitution after alpha-beta-depleted transplantation in children. One entry per CDR3 protein, called by TCRdb with MiXCR from the PCR reads. This table holds fewer than 150,000 distinct CDR3 sequences, roughly 9% found once. The starting material was PBMCs, mostly from graft donor cells, obtained 180 days after TCRalphabeta/CD19-depleted stem cell transplant. Every receptor here comes from a girl in the first two years of life who had a stem cell transplant for combined immunodeficiency, so the T cells may come from the graft donor. Both conserved end residues are part of each CDR3. The order of the fields is D gene, V gene, clone size, CDR3 length, J gene, CDR3 DNA, CDR3 protein. A D gene is named only where the DNA matches it firmly. Clone size is stated in some rows and not others, as once, few, many or a class when expanded.

D: TRBD1; V: TRBV7-2; size: once; length: 11; J: TRBJ1-2; DNA: TGTGCCAGCGAGGGGGCAGGAAGCTACACCTTC; CDR3: CASEGAGSYTF
D: TRBD1; V: TRBV6-1; size: many; length: 14; J: TRBJ2-1; DNA: TGTGCCACCGTGGGGCACAGGGGCTACAATGAGCAGTTCTTC; CDR3: CATVGHRGYNEQFF
D: NA; V: TRBV7-9; size: NA; length: 14; J: TRBJ2-5; DNA: TGTGCCAGCAGCTACGGTGGCAGGGACGAGACCCAGTACTTC; CDR3: CASSYGGRDETQYF
D: NA; V: TRBV7-2; size: NA; length: 14; J: TRBJ1-2; DNA: TGTGCCAGCAGCTTAGCGAATGGGTTGGATGGCTACACCTTC; CDR3: CASSLANGLDGYTF
D: NA; V: TRBV7-9; size: NA; length: 14; J: TRBJ2-3; DNA: TGTGCCAGCAGCTTAATATTCAGGGCAGATACGCAGTATTTT; CDR3: CASSLIFRADTQYF
D: NA; V: TRBV5-1; size: NA; length: 15; J: TRBJ1-2; DNA: TGCGCCAGCAGCTTGGCCCTCTGGGGCCCCGGGAGCTACACCTTC; CDR3: CASSLALWGPGSYTF
D: TRBD1; V: TRBV11-3; size: few; length: 15; J: TRBJ1-3; DNA: TGTGCCAGCAGCTGGACAGGGGCAGCTGGAAACACCATATATTTT; CDR3: CASSWTGAAGNTIYF
D: NA; V: TRBV9; size: few; length: 14; J: TRBJ2-7; DNA: TGTGCCAGCAGCGTAGATCCGGGAACCTACGAGCAGTACTTC; CDR3: CASSVDPGTYEQYF
D: NA; V: TRBV5-5; size: NA; length: 14; J: TRBJ2-1; DNA: TGTGCCAGCAGCTTGTACGGTAGCATTTCGGGGCAGTTCTTC; CDR3: CASSLYGSISGQFF
D: TRBD2; V: TRBV20-1; size: many; length: 13; J: TRBJ2-7; DNA: TGCAGTGCTAGTACTAGCGGGTGGTACGAGCAGTACTTC; CDR3: CSASTSGWYEQYF
D: TRBD2; V: TRBV20-1; size: NA; length: 17; J: TRBJ2-1; DNA: TGCAGTGCTAGGGGGGCGCTAGCGGGAGAAAGGGGCAATGAGCAGTTCTTC; CDR3: CSARGALAGERGNEQFF
D: NA; V: TRBV20-1; size: few; length: 13; J: TRBJ2-3; DNA: TGCAGTGCTAGTTGGTCGCCCACAGATACGCAGTATTTT; CDR3: CSASWSPTDTQYF
D: NA; V: TRBV20-1; size: NA; length: 14; J: TRBJ2-7; DNA: TGCAGTGCTAGTAGGGAGGCAACCTCCTACGAGCAGTACTTC; CDR3: CSASREATSYEQYF
D: NA; V: TRBV21-1; size: few; length: 14; J: TRBJ2-5; DNA: TGTGCCAGCAGCAAGGAGGGGGAAGGGGAGACCCAGTACTTC; CDR3: CASSKEGEGETQYF
D: NA; V: TRBV7-6; size: few; length: 12; J: TRBJ2-5; DNA: TGTGCCAGCAGCATCGTGGGGGAGACCCAGTACTTC; CDR3: CASSIVGETQYF
D: NA; V: TRBV5-1; size: few; length: 16; J: TRBJ2-6; DNA: TGCGCCAGCACTCTAGGAGTCCTCTCTGGGGCCAACGTCCTGACTTTC; CDR3: CASTLGVLSGANVLTF
D: NA; V: TRBV6-5; size: once; length: 14; J: TRBJ2-7; DNA: TGTGCCAGCAGTTACTCGAAGGTCCAGGGGCTTCGGTACTTC; CDR3: CASSYSKVQGLRYF
D: NA; V: TRBV12-3/TRBV12-4; size: few; length: 12; J: TRBJ2-7; DNA: TGTGCCAGCAGGGTGGGGCCCTACGAGCAGTACTTC; CDR3: CASRVGPYEQYF
D: NA; V: TRBV18; size: few; length: 12; J: TRBJ2-7; DNA: TGTGCCAGCTCAACCGGCTCCTACGAGCAGTACTTC; CDR3: CASSTGSYEQYF
D: TRBD1; V: TRBV6-2/TRBV6-3; size: NA; length: 15; J: TRBJ2-2; DNA: TGTGCCAGCAGCTTCGACAGGGGGAACACCGGGGAGCTGTTTTTT; CDR3: CASSFDRGNTGELFF
D: TRBD2; V: TRBV6-5; size: NA; length: 19; J: TRBJ2-7; DNA: TGTGCCAGCAGTTACTCCAAGGCTAGCGGGGGGCCGAGCTCCTACGAGCAGTACTTC; CDR3: CASSYSKASGGPSSYEQYF
D: TRBD1; V: TRBV29-1; size: NA; length: 13; J: TRBJ2-4; DNA: TGCAGCGGGGCTGACAGGGGCGCTAACATTCAGTACTTC; CDR3: CSGADRGANIQYF
D: TRBD1; V: TRBV20-1; size: NA; length: 15; J: TRBJ2-7; DNA: TGCAGTGCTAGGGACACGGGACAGGGCTTCCACGAGCAGTACTTC; CDR3: CSARDTGQGFHEQYF
D: NA; V: TRBV4-3; size: few; length: 19; J: TRBJ2-3; DNA: TGCGCCAGCAGCCAAGATGCCCCCCTGGGTATGGCGTCCCAGGATACGCAGTATTTT; CDR3: CASSQDAPLGMASQDTQYF
D: TRBD1; V: TRBV5-1; size: many; length: 15; J: TRBJ2-7; DNA: TGCGCCAGCAGCCCGTGGACAGGGGAGACCTACGAGCAGTACTTC; CDR3: CASSPWTGETYEQYF
D: TRBD1; V: TRBV5-1; size: few; length: 17; J: TRBJ2-5; DNA: TGCGCCAGCAGCTTGGACCGGGACAGTAGGAACCAAGAGACCCAGTACTTC; CDR3: CASSLDRDSRNQETQYF
D: TRBD1; V: TRBV7-2; size: NA; length: 15; J: TRBJ2-1; DNA: TGTGCCAGCAGCTCGAGGGACAGGGGGCGAAATGAGCAGTTCTTC; CDR3: CASSSRDRGRNEQFF
D: NA; V: TRBV7-3; size: NA; length: 15; J: TRBJ2-1; DNA: TGTGCCAGCAGCTTAACTGGGGGCTCCTACAATGAGCAGTTCTTC; CDR3: CASSLTGGSYNEQFF
D: TRBD1; V: TRBV18; size: NA; length: 19; J: TRBJ2-1; DNA: TGTGCCAGCTCACCAGATTACCAGGGGGCTCCTTCCGTTTACAATGAGCAGTTCTTC; CDR3: CASSPDYQGAPSVYNEQFF
D: NA; V: TRBV7-3; size: few; length: 21; J: TRBJ2-7; DNA: TGTGCCAGCAGCTTAAGAGCACAAGACATCGGACGGACACGCTTTTACTACGAGCAGTACTTC; CDR3: CASSLRAQDIGRTRFYYEQYF
D: NA; V: TRBV24-1; size: NA; length: 15; J: TRBJ2-7; DNA: TGTGCCACGATCGGGACGTCAGGGACGACCTACGAGCAGTACTTC; CDR3: CATIGTSGTTYEQYF
D: NA; V: TRBV29-1; size: many; length: 16; J: TRBJ2-5; DNA: TGCAGCGTTGATGGCTTGACAGGCCGATTAGGAGAGACCCAGTACTTC; CDR3: CSVDGLTGRLGETQYF
D: TRBD1; V: TRBV6-2/TRBV6-3; size: NA; length: 14; J: TRBJ2-7; DNA: TGTGCCAGCAGTTACTTGAACAGGGGCTACGAGCAGTACTTC; CDR3: CASSYLNRGYEQYF
D: NA; V: TRBV6-5; size: few; length: 16; J: TRBJ1-3; DNA: TGTGCCAGCAGTTACAGAGGCATCCTCTCTGGAAACACCATATATTTT; CDR3: CASSYRGILSGNTIYF
D: TRBD1; V: TRBV27; size: NA; length: 17; J: TRBJ1-2; DNA: TGTGCCAGCAGTTTATGGCCCGACAGGGGAGGAAACTATGGCTACACCTTC; CDR3: CASSLWPDRGGNYGYTF
D: TRBD2; V: TRBV20-1; size: many; length: 15; J: TRBJ2-3; DNA: TGCAGTGCGGGGGCGGGGGGCTCGAGCACAGATACGCAGTATTTT; CDR3: CSAGAGGSSTDTQYF
D: TRBD2; V: TRBV7-8; size: few; length: 14; J: TRBJ2-5; DNA: TGTGCCAGCAGCCCCGGGACTAGTGGAGAGACCCAGTACTTC; CDR3: CASSPGTSGETQYF
D: NA; V: TRBV20-1; size: many; length: 15; J: TRBJ1-4; DNA: TGCAGTGCCCAGACCATCAGGGACGAAGAGGAAAAACTGTTTTTT; CDR3: CSAQTIRDEEEKLFF
D: TRBD2; V: TRBV7-2; size: few; length: 15; J: TRBJ2-7; DNA: TGTGCCAGCAGCCCCCTACTAGCGGAACCCTACGAGCAGTACTTC; CDR3: CASSPLLAEPYEQYF
D: NA; V: TRBV7-2; size: few; length: 14; J: TRBJ1-1; DNA: TGTGCCAGCAGCTTTAGCAGAGGGGCCACTGAAGCTTTCTTT; CDR3: CASSFSRGATEAFF
D: NA; V: TRBV6-2/TRBV6-3; size: NA; length: 16; J: TRBJ2-2; DNA: TGTGCCAGCAGTTACTCCAGGCAGGGAAGCACCGGGGAGCTGTTTTTT; CDR3: CASSYSRQGSTGELFF
D: TRBD2; V: TRBV3-1; size: many; length: 17; J: TRBJ2-3; DNA: TGTGCCAGCAGCCAAGAACGACTAGCGGGTAGCACAGATACGCAGTATTTT; CDR3: CASSQERLAGSTDTQYF